This T cell receptor (beta chain) derives from a study of CD8 T cells in ankylosing spondylitis. It was by quantitative 5'-RACE with molecular barcodes that TCR beta libraries were made. TCRdb reanalysed the 5' RACE reads using MiXCR and keeps one entry per CDR3 protein. This table holds 250,000 to 400,000 distinct CDR3 sequences, 9.5% to 13% found once. The CDR3 length is 18 residues. The germline gives CDR1 MGHDK, CDR2 SYGVNS. V lost 4 bases to trimming and J lost 1 base; unmatched junction nucleotides: 14. The rearrangement uses TRBV25-1 and TRBJ2-3, with 7 bases fitting TRBD2. This sequence was found in a female donor with ankylosing spondylitis or in good health (not recorded which). The sequencing input was blood, either unsorted or a sorted T cell fraction (not recorded which). The CDR3 sequence: CASSGSARESVGTDTQYF. Here the CDR3 DNA reads TGTGCCAGCAGTGGGTCTGCGCGGGAGTCAGTAGGCACAGATACGCAGTATTTT.